This record looks at one T cell receptor (beta chain) sequence and its context. Its antigen remains undetermined. No much larger clonotype is one base removed from it; base qualities were not supplied. The germline V gene (reference sequence) yields LNHNV for CDR1 and YYDKDF for CDR2. V is pruned by 3 bases and J by 8 bases, leaving 9 bases of the junction without a gene match. The CDR3 runs 15 residues from the cysteine to the phenylalanine. Of all the DNA, just the CDR3 is kept, 45 bases in frame from base 1. The data derive from a study of PD-1 blockade in classical Hodgkin lymphoma (TCRdb year 2020). Concerning the study at large: Nivolumab dosing was 3 mg/kg intravenously every 2 weeks, continuing until either disease progression or unacceptable toxicity. To define a peripheral blood immune signature of response to PD-1 blockade in classical Hodgkin lymphoma, the study combined TCR beta sequencing with CyTOF.

Results the study describes overall, beyond this receptor: The study was limited to a single clinical trial cohort, and causes of repertoire differences, possibly disease activity or prior therapy, remained undefined. Diversity was lower in patients who began nivolumab less than 1 year after ASCT, so these patients were left out of later analyses to avoid confounding by immune reconstitution. Among trial patients, those achieving complete response had baseline diversity similar to that of newly diagnosed patients, while diversity was significantly lower in partial responders and progressors. Baseline TCR diversity was reported to be lower in newly diagnosed patients than in healthy donors, and even lower in relapsed/refractory patients. CD4+ but not CD8+ TCR diversity rose significantly by C4D1 (p=0.0027 vs p=0.16), most apparent in complete responders (p=0.02).

Genomic DNA was extracted with the Qiagen DNeasy kit from unsorted PBMCs and from negatively selected CD4+ and CD8+ fractions. Amplification of TCR beta CDR3 regions was done by immunoSEQ multiplex PCR with primers that anneal to V and J segments. A synthetic immune receptor repertoire was used to minimize amplification bias, and any remaining bias was removed computationally after sequencing. Processing in the source paper ran as follows. Custom Python scripts were used to quantify repertoire diversity as the Shannon entropy index. The unsorted, CD4+ and CD8+ repertoires were each analyzed separately, with the exception of combined analyses, where CD4+ and CD8+ sequences were merged in silico. Clonal expansion was defined as at least a 2-fold frequency increase after treatment relative to C1D1, with a pseudocount of 0.5 for undetected baseline clones. Clones with 0 or 1 copy at C1D1 were classified as singleton clones, and clones with 2 or more copies were classified as non-singleton clones. By matching protein sequences in sorted samples from the same patient, clones expanded in unsorted samples were annotated as CD4+, CD8+ or unknown. Wilcoxon tests on paired samples were used to test diversity changes from C1D1 to C4D1. TCRdb carries this immuneACCESS record with in-frame sequences only. Its versions omit some clonotypes, under half of them owing to an unresolved V gene in the studies checked, with the rest unexplained. The V and J calls and clone size were taken over from that table, and D and trimming were inferred from the DNA. This sample is represented by about 90,000 clones; about nine tenths of them were singletons. The ten biggest clones cover about 2.9% of the sample.

The intended sense of this specimen's time point label: cycle 4 day 1 (C4D1), after less than seven weeks of nivolumab. All trial patients had relapsed after autologous stem cell transplantation, with cohorts A, B and C differing in prior brentuximab vedotin exposure. The trial cohort included roughly 60 patients with relapsed/refractory classical Hodgkin lymphoma, and each patient had a best overall response of complete response, partial response or progressive disease. Trial patients were treated with single-agent nivolumab in the multi-cohort phase II CheckMate 205 trial. An independent review committee assessed best overall response by applying the 2007 International Working Group response criteria. Trial PBMCs were collected immediately before nivolumab initiation (C1D1) and during therapy at cycle 2 day 1 and cycle 4 day 1. Peripheral blood was collected in 8 mL Vacutainer Cell Preparation Tubes, from which PBMCs were isolated by centrifugation and then cryopreserved.

The V and J genes are TRBV15 and TRBJ2-2, with 7 bases aligning to TRBD1. Sequencing used peripheral blood mononuclear cells (PBMCs), obtained before the fourth cycle of nivolumab. The receptor comes from a human donor with classical Hodgkin lymphoma. The CDR3 amino acid sequence is: CATSRGDSRRGELFF. Here is the DNA: TGTGCCACCAGCAGGGGGGACAGCCGGAGAGGGGAGCTGTTTTTT.